The rows below give T cell receptor beta chains drawn from one sample of a study of T cells after yellow fever vaccination. TCRdb called the 5' RACE reads again in MiXCR, with one record for every CDR3 protein. The sample includes 90,000 to 130,000 distinct CDR3 sequences, 8.4% of them seen just once. The input for sequencing was CD8+ T cells sorted from PBMCs, taken 45 days after the yellow fever booster vaccination. The receptors originated from a man aged 25-40 years who received the YFV17D yellow fever vaccine. Both conserved end residues are part of each CDR3. Each record gives: CDR3 DNA, CDR3 protein, clone size, D gene, V gene, J gene. D genes are given only for firm matches. Not every row has a clone size; where given, it reads once, few, many or a size class.

cdr3_nt: TGTGCCAGCAGCCGGAACAGGGGTGAGGGGGAGACCCAGTACTTC; cdr3_aa: CASSRNRGEGETQYF; clone_size: few; d_call: TRBD1; v_call: TRBV11-2; j_call: TRBJ2-5
cdr3_nt: TGTGCCAGCAGCCAAGCAGGGACCGACTATGGCTACACCTTC; cdr3_aa: CASSQAGTDYGYTF; clone_size: many; d_call: .; v_call: TRBV14; j_call: TRBJ1-2
cdr3_nt: TGTGCCAGCAGTTACTCGAGCGTTTACGAGCAGTACTTC; cdr3_aa: CASSYSSVYEQYF; clone_size: many; d_call: .; v_call: TRBV6-2/TRBV6-3; j_call: TRBJ2-7
cdr3_nt: TGTGCCAGCAGAACAGGGCTCAGCACAGATACGCAGTATTTT; cdr3_aa: CASRTGLSTDTQYF; clone_size: many; d_call: .; v_call: TRBV6-1; j_call: TRBJ2-3
cdr3_nt: TGTGCCAGCAGCGACCCGACAGGGAGCTATGGCTACACCTTC; cdr3_aa: CASSDPTGSYGYTF; clone_size: .; d_call: TRBD1; v_call: TRBV7-8; j_call: TRBJ1-2
cdr3_nt: TGCAGTGCTAGGCCGGGACTAGCGGTCTACAATGAGCAGTTCTTC; cdr3_aa: CSARPGLAVYNEQFF; clone_size: many; d_call: TRBD2; v_call: TRBV20-1; j_call: TRBJ2-1
cdr3_nt: TGTGCCAGCCGCAGGTTGCAGGAGACCCAGTACTTC; cdr3_aa: CASRRLQETQYF; clone_size: many; d_call: .; v_call: TRBV6-2/TRBV6-3; j_call: TRBJ2-5
cdr3_nt: TGTGCCAGCAGTTTAAATAGCCAGGGAACCTACGAGCAGTACTTC; cdr3_aa: CASSLNSQGTYEQYF; clone_size: many; d_call: .; v_call: TRBV27; j_call: TRBJ2-7
cdr3_nt: TGTGCCAGCAGCTTAGCCGGACAGGGTGAAGCTTTCTTT; cdr3_aa: CASSLAGQGEAFF; clone_size: few; d_call: TRBD1; v_call: TRBV7-2; j_call: TRBJ1-1
cdr3_nt: TGCGCCAGCAGCTTTATTAAGGCCGGTAGGGAAAAACTGTTTTTT; cdr3_aa: CASSFIKAGREKLFF; clone_size: few; d_call: .; v_call: TRBV5-1; j_call: TRBJ1-4
cdr3_nt: TGCAGCGTTGAAGATCAGGCCCAGTACTTC; cdr3_aa: CSVEDQAQYF; clone_size: many; d_call: .; v_call: TRBV29-1; j_call: TRBJ2-5
cdr3_nt: TGTGCCAGCAGCCTCCGGGGGGGCATAACTGAAGCTTTCTTT; cdr3_aa: CASSLRGGITEAFF; clone_size: many; d_call: .; v_call: TRBV27; j_call: TRBJ1-1
cdr3_nt: TGTGCCAGCAGCTTAGGAGGTGGACAGGGGACAGATACGCAGTATTTT; cdr3_aa: CASSLGGGQGTDTQYF; clone_size: many; d_call: TRBD1; v_call: TRBV7-8; j_call: TRBJ2-3
cdr3_nt: TGTGCCAGCTCCTCCCCGGGAAGCGATGAGCAGTTCTTC; cdr3_aa: CASSSPGSDEQFF; clone_size: .; d_call: .; v_call: TRBV7-2; j_call: TRBJ2-1
cdr3_nt: TGTGCCAGCAGCCTCACCTACGGGGCGGCCGGGGAGCTGTTTTTT; cdr3_aa: CASSLTYGAAGELFF; clone_size: many; d_call: .; v_call: TRBV7-8; j_call: TRBJ2-2
cdr3_nt: TGCAGCGTTGTGGACGAGCGATCCTACGAGCAGTACTTC; cdr3_aa: CSVVDERSYEQYF; clone_size: many; d_call: .; v_call: TRBV29-1; j_call: TRBJ2-7
cdr3_nt: TGTGCCAGCAGTTTGGGGGGGGAAACCTACGAGCAGTACTTC; cdr3_aa: CASSLGGETYEQYF; clone_size: few; d_call: TRBD2; v_call: TRBV27; j_call: TRBJ2-7
cdr3_nt: TGTGCCAGCAGTGTCTCCGGGACAGGGGACTACAATGAGCAGTTCTTC; cdr3_aa: CASSVSGTGDYNEQFF; clone_size: many; d_call: TRBD1; v_call: TRBV5-6; j_call: TRBJ2-1
cdr3_nt: TGTGCCAGCAGCTTGGCCCTCAGCGGACAGGTGGAACGGTCAGATACGCAGTATTTT; cdr3_aa: CASSLALSGQVERSDTQYF; clone_size: many; d_call: TRBD1; v_call: TRBV7-2; j_call: TRBJ2-3
cdr3_nt: TGTGCCAGCAGCTCCCCGACTAGCGGGAGTGATGAGCAGTTCTTC; cdr3_aa: CASSSPTSGSDEQFF; clone_size: few; d_call: TRBD2; v_call: TRBV5-4; j_call: TRBJ2-1
cdr3_nt: TGCGCCAGCAGCACAGGGGCAGATACGCAGTATTTT; cdr3_aa: CASSTGADTQYF; clone_size: many; d_call: TRBD1; v_call: TRBV4-1; j_call: TRBJ2-3
cdr3_nt: TGCAGTGCTAGAGACTACGGGGGAGCCTACGAGCAGTACTTC; cdr3_aa: CSARDYGGAYEQYF; clone_size: many; d_call: .; v_call: TRBV20-1; j_call: TRBJ2-7
cdr3_nt: TGCGCCAGCAGCTCGCCCCGCCGCCCCGGGACTAGCGGAGCCTTTTACAATGAGCAGTTCTTC; cdr3_aa: CASSSPRRPGTSGAFYNEQFF; clone_size: many; d_call: TRBD2; v_call: TRBV5-1; j_call: TRBJ2-1
cdr3_nt: TGCGCCAGCAGGGACGGGCTGGGGGATTACGAGCAGTACTTC; cdr3_aa: CASRDGLGDYEQYF; clone_size: .; d_call: .; v_call: TRBV10-2; j_call: TRBJ2-7
cdr3_nt: TGTGCCAGCAGCCCCATGACGGGAGGGACTTCAGATACGCAGTATTTT; cdr3_aa: CASSPMTGGTSDTQYF; clone_size: .; d_call: TRBD2; v_call: TRBV7-6; j_call: TRBJ2-3
cdr3_nt: TGCAGCGTGGGGACAGGGGTCGAGCAGTACTTC; cdr3_aa: CSVGTGVEQYF; clone_size: many; d_call: TRBD1; v_call: TRBV29-1; j_call: TRBJ2-7
cdr3_nt: TGTGCCAGCGGAGGACAGAGGGTAGAAGCTTTCTTT; cdr3_aa: CASGGQRVEAFF; clone_size: few; d_call: .; v_call: TRBV2; j_call: TRBJ1-1
cdr3_nt: TGTGCCAGCAGTTATAGTACTGGCAATGAGCAGTTCTTC; cdr3_aa: CASSYSTGNEQFF; clone_size: .; d_call: .; v_call: TRBV6-2/TRBV6-3; j_call: TRBJ2-1
cdr3_nt: TGTGCCAGTAGAGCCGGGACAGGGTCCTCCTACGAGCAGTACTTC; cdr3_aa: CASRAGTGSSYEQYF; clone_size: .; d_call: TRBD1; v_call: TRBV19; j_call: TRBJ2-7
cdr3_nt: TGTGCCAGCAGCGTTCGGAGAGTATCCGAGCAGTACTTC; cdr3_aa: CASSVRRVSEQYF; clone_size: few; d_call: .; v_call: TRBV7-2; j_call: TRBJ2-7
cdr3_nt: TGTGCCTGGAGTGGGCAGCTAGCCAAAAACATTCAGTACTTC; cdr3_aa: CAWSGQLAKNIQYF; clone_size: .; d_call: .; v_call: TRBV30; j_call: TRBJ2-4
cdr3_nt: TGTGCCACCAGCAGAGAAAGACAGGGGCACACTGAAGCTTTCTTT; cdr3_aa: CATSRERQGHTEAFF; clone_size: few; d_call: TRBD1; v_call: TRBV15; j_call: TRBJ1-1
cdr3_nt: TGTGCCAGTGGCCTAAAAGAGACCCAGTACTTC; cdr3_aa: CASGLKETQYF; clone_size: many; d_call: .; v_call: TRBV7-9; j_call: TRBJ2-5
cdr3_nt: TGTGCCAGCAGCTTGTCTTCTAGCGGGATGGAAAATGAGCAGTTCTTC; cdr3_aa: CASSLSSSGMENEQFF; clone_size: many; d_call: TRBD2; v_call: TRBV5-5; j_call: TRBJ2-1
cdr3_nt: TGCAGCGTTGAAGTTCTGAACTCTGGGGCCAACGTCCTGACTTTC; cdr3_aa: CSVEVLNSGANVLTF; clone_size: .; d_call: .; v_call: TRBV29-1; j_call: TRBJ2-6
cdr3_nt: TGTGCCAGCAGCCCCGGAGCGGGATCTTCCGAGCAGTACTTC; cdr3_aa: CASSPGAGSSEQYF; clone_size: few; d_call: TRBD2; v_call: TRBV28; j_call: TRBJ2-7
cdr3_nt: TGTGCCAGCAGCAGGGGAACAGGCCCCAATGAGCAGTTCTTC; cdr3_aa: CASSRGTGPNEQFF; clone_size: many; d_call: .; v_call: TRBV27; j_call: TRBJ2-1
cdr3_nt: TGTGCCTGGAGCGGGGACAGGGGTTCCTACGAGCAGTACTTC; cdr3_aa: CAWSGDRGSYEQYF; clone_size: .; d_call: TRBD1; v_call: TRBV30; j_call: TRBJ2-7
cdr3_nt: TGCGCCAGCAGCCAGGGGGGAGGGCCGGAGAATGAGCAGTTCTTC; cdr3_aa: CASSQGGGPENEQFF; clone_size: many; d_call: TRBD2; v_call: TRBV4-1; j_call: TRBJ2-1
cdr3_nt: TGTGCCAGCAGCCAAGATGTACTAGCGGCGACCAGTGAGCAGTTCTTC; cdr3_aa: CASSQDVLAATSEQFF; clone_size: few; d_call: TRBD2; v_call: TRBV4-2; j_call: TRBJ2-1
cdr3_nt: TGTGCCTGGTCGCCTTCGCCAAACTATGGCTACACCTTC; cdr3_aa: CAWSPSPNYGYTF; clone_size: few; d_call: .; v_call: TRBV30; j_call: TRBJ1-2
cdr3_nt: TGTGCCAGCAGTTTCTGGACAGGGGGGGAGCCTGAGCAGTTCTTC; cdr3_aa: CASSFWTGGEPEQFF; clone_size: many; d_call: TRBD1; v_call: TRBV5-6; j_call: TRBJ2-1
cdr3_nt: TGTGCCAGCAGCCCCGGTCCCCCGAGGGGGCTATACCACGAGCAGTACTTC; cdr3_aa: CASSPGPPRGLYHEQYF; clone_size: many; d_call: TRBD1; v_call: TRBV6-1; j_call: TRBJ2-7
cdr3_nt: TGTGCCAGCAGCCCGGACAGGGTCGAGCAGTACTTC; cdr3_aa: CASSPDRVEQYF; clone_size: many; d_call: TRBD1; v_call: TRBV7-2; j_call: TRBJ2-7